The rows below give T cell receptor beta chains drawn from one sample of a study of chemoradiotherapy in HPV16-positive cancers. The method was immunoSEQ multiplex PCR; TCRdb's version includes in-frame clones alone and lacks a portion of them. The repertoire consists of 30,000 to 35,000 clones, with 80% to 90% occurring once and the leading ten covering approximately 2.8%. This material consisted of blood, taken from a patient who underwent chemoradiotherapy. These receptors were collected from a human donor with HPV-associated anogenital cancer. Both conserved end residues are part of each CDR3. A D gene is named only where the DNA matches it firmly.

j_call d_call v_call cdr3_length cdr3_aa cdr3_nt
TRBJ2-7 TRBD1 TRBV29-1 14 CSVDGPQGAGEQYF TGCAGCGTTGATGGACCGCAGGGGGCGGGCGAGCAGTACTTC
TRBJ2-5 TRBD1 TRBV7-2 13 CASSLDREETQYF TGTGCCAGCAGCTTGGACAGGGAAGAGACCCAGTACTTC
TRBJ2-7 . TRBV7-3 15 CASSLPGLGAYEQYF TGTGCCAGCAGCTTACCGGGACTGGGGGCCTACGAGCAGTACTTC
TRBJ2-7 . TRBV5-4 14 CASSLDVVGGEQYF TGTGCCAGCAGCTTGGATGTCGTGGGGGGAGAGCAGTACTTC
TRBJ2-1 TRBD2 TRBV11-3 16 CASSPSGDSSYNEQFF TGTGCCAGCAGTCCTAGCGGGGACAGCTCCTACAATGAGCAGTTCTTC
TRBJ1-6 . TRBV6-5 15 CASSYRGADNSPLHF TGTGCCAGCAGTTACAGGGGGGCTGATAATTCACCCCTCCACTTT
TRBJ2-7 TRBD1 TRBV27 18 CASSLLGGVGANEDEQYF TGTGCCAGCAGTTTATTAGGGGGCGTGGGGGCCAATGAAGACGAGCAGTACTTC
TRBJ2-2 . TRBV5-1 15 CASSLGEQNTGELFF TGCGCCAGCAGCTTGGGAGAGCAGAACACCGGGGAGCTGTTTTTT
TRBJ1-2 TRBD1 TRBV19 15 CASSLRTGGNYGYTF TGTGCCAGTAGTCTACGGACAGGGGGCAACTATGGCTACACCTTC
TRBJ1-2 TRBD1 TRBV7-2 14 CASSFTGGDYGYTF TGTGCCAGCAGCTTTACAGGGGGCGACTATGGCTACACCTTC
TRBJ2-5 TRBD2 TRBV7-8 17 CASSFGSSGRSGETQYF TGTGCCAGCAGCTTCGGTTCTAGCGGGAGGTCAGGAGAGACCCAGTACTTC
TRBJ2-2 . TRBV7-6 11 CASSPPGELFF TGTGCCAGCAGCCCCCCCGGGGAGCTGTTTTTT
TRBJ2-7 TRBD1 TRBV5-1 14 CASSWTGLSYEQYF TGCGCCAGCAGCTGGACAGGGTTAAGTTACGAGCAGTACTTC